Each of the 5 T cell receptor beta chains below was sequenced from the same sample in a study of PD-1 blockade in classical Hodgkin lymphoma. After autologous stem cell transplantation all patients relapsed, and prior brentuximab vedotin exposure differed between cohorts. Method: immunoSEQ multiplex PCR; TCRdb's copy keeps in-frame clones and lacks some. The repertoire holds fewer than 25,000 clones, about nine tenths seen once, with under 15% in the top ten. The sample consisted of peripheral blood mononuclear cells (PBMCs), taken before the second cycle of nivolumab. The receptors come from a human donor with classical Hodgkin lymphoma.

In DNA, the CDR3 is TGTGCCAGCAGTGAAGATGCTAGCGGGGGGGACTACAATGAGCAGTTCTTC. This codes for CASSEDASGGDYNEQFF. The rearrangement uses TRBV6-1 and TRBJ2-1, with 12 nucleotides matching TRBD2. After removal of 1 base from V and 3 bases from J, the junction contained 4 bases not matched to a gene. Germline CDR1 and CDR2: MNHNS and SASEGT. The CDR3 totals 17 residues.

CDR3 region: CASSWLGALGTEAFF. Here the CDR3 DNA reads TGCGCCAGCAGCTGGCTGGGGGCACTCGGTACTGAAGCTTTCTTT. This sequence joins TRBV5-1 and TRBJ1-1; possible D gene TRBD1, 6 bases. Per the germline V gene, CDR1 is SGHRS and CDR2 is YFSETQ. The CDR3 has 15 residues. V lost 3 bases and J lost 5, with 17 bases in between.

CDR3 loop: CASSLGHGSGNTIYF. The DNA for the CDR3 is TGCGCCAGCAGCTTGGGTCATGGATCCGGAAACACCATATATTTT. The chain carries TRBV5-1 and TRBJ1-3; D not certain. V dropped 0 bases and J dropped 4 bases, with 11 bases sitting between them. Germline assignment: CDR1 SGHRS and CDR2 YFSETQ. The CDR3 runs 15 residues.

This sequence joins TRBV7-2 and TRBJ2-3; no firm D call. With 5 bases removed from V and 0 bases from J, the gap between germline ends came to 6 bases. In germline, CDR1 is SGHTA, CDR2 FQGNSA. CDR3 length equals 13 residues. CDR3: CASSMPSTDTQYF. The CDR3 DNA sequence: TGTGCCAGCAGCATGCCTAGCACAGATACGCAGTATTTT. Based on the CDR3 plus reference TRBV7-2 and TRBJ2-3, the full variable domain is GAGVSQSPSNKVTEKGKDVELRCDPISGHTALYWYRQSLGQGLEFLIYFQGNSAPDKSGLPSDRFSAERTGGSVSTLTIQRTQQEDSAVYLCASSMPSTDTQYFGPGTRLTVL.

This chain connects TRBV9 to TRBJ1-2; D gene uncertain. V shed 0 bases and J shed 8 bases, with 8 bases lying between them. The CDR3 is 12 residues long. Germline CDR1 reads SGDLS; CDR2 reads YYNGEE. CDR3 coding DNA: TGTGCCAGCAGCGTAGGTGGTTGGGGCTACACCTTC. Translation gives CASSVGGWGYTF.